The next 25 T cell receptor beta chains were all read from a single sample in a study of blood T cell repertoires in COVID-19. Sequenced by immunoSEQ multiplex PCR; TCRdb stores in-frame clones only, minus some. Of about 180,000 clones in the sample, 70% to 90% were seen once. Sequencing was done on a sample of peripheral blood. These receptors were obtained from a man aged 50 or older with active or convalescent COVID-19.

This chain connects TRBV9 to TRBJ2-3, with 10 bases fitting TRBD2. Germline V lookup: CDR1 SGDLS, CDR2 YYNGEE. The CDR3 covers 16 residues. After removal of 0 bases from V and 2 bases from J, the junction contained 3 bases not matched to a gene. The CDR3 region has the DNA TGTGCCAGCAGCGTAGTTGGACTAGCGGTCACAGATACGCAGTATTTT. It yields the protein CASSVVGLAVTDTQYF.

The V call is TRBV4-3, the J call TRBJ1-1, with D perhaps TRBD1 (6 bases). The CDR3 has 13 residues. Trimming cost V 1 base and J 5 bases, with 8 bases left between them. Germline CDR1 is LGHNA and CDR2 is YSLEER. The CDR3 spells CASSQVTGTEAFF. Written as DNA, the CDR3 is TGCGCCAGCAGCCAAGTAACAGGGACTGAAGCTTTCTTT.

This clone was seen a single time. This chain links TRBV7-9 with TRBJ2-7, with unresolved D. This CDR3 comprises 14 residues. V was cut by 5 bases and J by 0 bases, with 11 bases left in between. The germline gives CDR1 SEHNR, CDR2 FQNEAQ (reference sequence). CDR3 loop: CASSSVSSSYEQYF. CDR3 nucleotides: TGTGCCAGCAGCAGTGTATCGAGCTCCTACGAGCAGTACTTC.

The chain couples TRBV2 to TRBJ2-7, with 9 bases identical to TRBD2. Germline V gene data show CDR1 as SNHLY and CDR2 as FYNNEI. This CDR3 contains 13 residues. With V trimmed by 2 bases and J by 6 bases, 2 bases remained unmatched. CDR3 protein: CASSELAGSEQYF. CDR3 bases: TGTGCCAGCAGTGAACTAGCGGGATCCGAGCAGTACTTC.

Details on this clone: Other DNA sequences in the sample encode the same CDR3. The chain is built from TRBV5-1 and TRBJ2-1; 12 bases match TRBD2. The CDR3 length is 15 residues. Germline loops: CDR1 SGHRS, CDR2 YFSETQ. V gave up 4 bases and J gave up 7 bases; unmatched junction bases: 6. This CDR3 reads CASSSGLAGTNEQFF. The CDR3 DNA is TGCGCCAGCAGCAGCGGACTAGCGGGGACAAATGAGCAGTTCTTC.

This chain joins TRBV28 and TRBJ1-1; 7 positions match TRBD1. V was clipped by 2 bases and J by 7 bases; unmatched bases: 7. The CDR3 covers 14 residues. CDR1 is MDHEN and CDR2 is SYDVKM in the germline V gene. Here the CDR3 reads CASSLRTGESEAFF. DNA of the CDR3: TGTGCCAGCAGTTTAAGGACAGGAGAAAGTGAAGCTTTCTTT.

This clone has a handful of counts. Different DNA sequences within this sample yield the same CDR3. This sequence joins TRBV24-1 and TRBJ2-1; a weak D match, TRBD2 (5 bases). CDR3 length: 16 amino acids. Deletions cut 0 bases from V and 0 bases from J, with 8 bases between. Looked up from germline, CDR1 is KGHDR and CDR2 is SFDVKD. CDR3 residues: CATSDLSGSSYNEQFF. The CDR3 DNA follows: TGTGCCACCAGTGATTTGAGCGGCAGCTCCTACAATGAGCAGTTCTTC.

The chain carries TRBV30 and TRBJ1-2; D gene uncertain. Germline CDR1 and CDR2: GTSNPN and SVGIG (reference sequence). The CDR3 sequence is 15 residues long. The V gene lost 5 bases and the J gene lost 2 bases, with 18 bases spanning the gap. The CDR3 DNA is TGTGCCTGGGAAACAAAGGAGGCCCTAAACTATGGCTACACCTTC. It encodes CAWETKEALNYGYTF.

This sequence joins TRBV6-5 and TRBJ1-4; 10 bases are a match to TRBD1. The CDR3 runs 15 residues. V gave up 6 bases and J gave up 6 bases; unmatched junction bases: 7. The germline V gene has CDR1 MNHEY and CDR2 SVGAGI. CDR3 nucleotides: TGTGCCAGCAGAGACGCCGGGACAGGGGATGAAAAACTGTTTTTT. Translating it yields CASRDAGTGDEKLFF.

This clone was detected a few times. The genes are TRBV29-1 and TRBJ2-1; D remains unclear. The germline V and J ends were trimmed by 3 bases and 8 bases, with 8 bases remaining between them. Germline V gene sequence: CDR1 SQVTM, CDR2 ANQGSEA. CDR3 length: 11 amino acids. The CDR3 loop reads CSVDNRYEQFF. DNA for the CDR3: TGCAGCGTTGACAATCGGTATGAGCAGTTCTTC.

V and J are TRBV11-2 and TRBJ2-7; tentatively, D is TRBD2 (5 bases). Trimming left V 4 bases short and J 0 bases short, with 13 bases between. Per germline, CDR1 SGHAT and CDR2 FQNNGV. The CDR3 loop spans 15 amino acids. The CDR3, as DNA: TGTGCCAGCAGCTCCTCAGGTGGGAGCTCCTACGAGCAGTACTTC. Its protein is CASSSSGGSSYEQYF. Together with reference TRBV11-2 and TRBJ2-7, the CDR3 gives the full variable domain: EAGVAQSPRYKIIEKRQSVAFWCNPISGHATLYWYQQILGQGPKLLIQFQNNGVVDDSQLPKDRFSAERLKGVDSTLKIQPAKLEDSAVYLCASSSSGGSSYEQYFGPGTRLTVT.

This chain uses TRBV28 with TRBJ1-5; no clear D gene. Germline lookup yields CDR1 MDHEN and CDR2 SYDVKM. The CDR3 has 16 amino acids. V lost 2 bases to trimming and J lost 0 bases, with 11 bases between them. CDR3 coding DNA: TGTGCCAGCAGTTTAGCACAGTCTCTTAGCAATCAGCCCCAGCATTTT. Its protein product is CASSLAQSLSNQPQHF. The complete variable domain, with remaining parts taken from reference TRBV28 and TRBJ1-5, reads DVKVTQSSRYLVKRTGEKVFLECVQDMDHENMFWYRQDPGLGLRLIYFSYDVKMKEKGDIPEGYSVSREKKERFSLILESASTNQTSMYLCASSLAQSLSNQPQHFGDGTRLSIL.

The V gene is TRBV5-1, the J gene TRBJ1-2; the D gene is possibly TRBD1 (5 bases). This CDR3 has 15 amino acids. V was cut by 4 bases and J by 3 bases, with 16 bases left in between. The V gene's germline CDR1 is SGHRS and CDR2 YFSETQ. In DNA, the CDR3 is TGCGCCAGCAGCGGACTGACCGCGGGGGACTATGGCTACACCTTC. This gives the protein CASSGLTAGDYGYTF.

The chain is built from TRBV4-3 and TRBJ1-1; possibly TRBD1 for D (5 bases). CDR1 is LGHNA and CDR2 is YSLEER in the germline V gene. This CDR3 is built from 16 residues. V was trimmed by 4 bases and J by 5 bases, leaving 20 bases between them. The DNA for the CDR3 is TGCGCCAGCAGCCTATTAGGCTACGGGGGAAGGACTGAAGCTTTCTTT. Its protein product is CASSLLGYGGRTEAFF.

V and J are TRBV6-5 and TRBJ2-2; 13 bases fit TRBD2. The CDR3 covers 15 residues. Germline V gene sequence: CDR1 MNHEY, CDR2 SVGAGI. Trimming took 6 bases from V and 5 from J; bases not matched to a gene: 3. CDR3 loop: CASRPGLAGTGELFF. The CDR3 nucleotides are TGTGCCAGCAGGCCGGGACTAGCGGGGACCGGGGAGCTGTTTTTT.

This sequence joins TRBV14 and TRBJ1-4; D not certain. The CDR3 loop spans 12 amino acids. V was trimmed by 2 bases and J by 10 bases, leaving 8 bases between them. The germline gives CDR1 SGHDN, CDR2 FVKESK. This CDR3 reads CASSQLYGKLFF. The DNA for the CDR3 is TGTGCCAGCAGCCAACTATACGGAAAACTGTTTTTT.

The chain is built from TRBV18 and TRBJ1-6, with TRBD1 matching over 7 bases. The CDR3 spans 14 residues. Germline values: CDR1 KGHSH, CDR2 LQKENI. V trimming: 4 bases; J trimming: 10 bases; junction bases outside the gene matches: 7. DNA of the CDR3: TGTGCCAGCTCACTTACAGGGGAACACTCACCCCTCCACTTT. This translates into CASSLTGEHSPLHF.

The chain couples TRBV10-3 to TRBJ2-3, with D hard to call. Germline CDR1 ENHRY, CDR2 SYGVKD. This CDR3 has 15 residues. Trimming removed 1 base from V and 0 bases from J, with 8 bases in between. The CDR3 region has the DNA TGTGCCATCAGTGAGTTTGAGAAAAGCACAGATACGCAGTATTTT. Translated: CAISEFEKSTDTQYF.

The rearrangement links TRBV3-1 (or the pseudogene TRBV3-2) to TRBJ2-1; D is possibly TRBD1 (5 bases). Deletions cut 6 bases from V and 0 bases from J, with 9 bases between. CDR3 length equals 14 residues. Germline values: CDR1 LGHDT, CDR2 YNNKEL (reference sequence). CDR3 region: CASRGAHSYNEQFF. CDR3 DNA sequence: TGTGCCAGCAGAGGGGCGCACTCCTACAATGAGCAGTTCTTC.

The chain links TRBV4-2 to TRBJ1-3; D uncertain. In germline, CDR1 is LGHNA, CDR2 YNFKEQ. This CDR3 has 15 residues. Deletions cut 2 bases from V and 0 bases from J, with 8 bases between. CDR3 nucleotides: TGTGCCAGCAGCCAACTCTCTAGCTCTGGAAACACCATATATTTT. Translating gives CASSQLSSSGNTIYF.

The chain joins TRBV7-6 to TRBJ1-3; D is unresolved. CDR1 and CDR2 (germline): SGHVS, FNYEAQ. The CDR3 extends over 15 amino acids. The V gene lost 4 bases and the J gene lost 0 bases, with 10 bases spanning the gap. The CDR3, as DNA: TGTGCCAGCAGCTCAAACGCGATCTCTGGAAACACCATATATTTT. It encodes CASSSNAISGNTIYF.

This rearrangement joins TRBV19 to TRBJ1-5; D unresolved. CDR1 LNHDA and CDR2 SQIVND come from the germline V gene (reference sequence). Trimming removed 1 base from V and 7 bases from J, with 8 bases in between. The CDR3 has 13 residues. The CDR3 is CASSIVESQPQHF. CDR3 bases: TGTGCCAGTAGTATAGTGGAGTCGCAGCCCCAGCATTTT.

CDR3 sequence (DNA): TGTGCCAGTAGTTCTACAGAGGGAGGTGGGACAGCTTACAATGAGCAGTTCTTC. It translates to CASSSTEGGGTAYNEQFF. The chain joins TRBV19 to TRBJ2-1; a weak D match, TRBD1 (7 bases). The CDR3 covers 18 residues. V was pared by 5 bases and J by 4 bases, with 24 bases between. The V gene's germline CDR1 is LNHDA and CDR2 SQIVND (reference sequence).

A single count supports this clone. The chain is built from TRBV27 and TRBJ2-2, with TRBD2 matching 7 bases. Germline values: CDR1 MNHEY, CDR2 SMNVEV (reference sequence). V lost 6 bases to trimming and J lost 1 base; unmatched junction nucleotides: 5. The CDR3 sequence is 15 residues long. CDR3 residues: CASSGEGRNTGELFF. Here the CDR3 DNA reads TGTGCCAGCAGCGGGGAGGGTCGGAACACCGGGGAGCTGTTTTTT.

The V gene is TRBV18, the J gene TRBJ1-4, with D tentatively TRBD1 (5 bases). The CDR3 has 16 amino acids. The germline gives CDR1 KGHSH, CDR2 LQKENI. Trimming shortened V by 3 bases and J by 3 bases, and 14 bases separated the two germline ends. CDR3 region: CASSPSRQGPNEKLFF. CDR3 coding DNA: TGTGCCAGCTCACCCAGCCGGCAGGGCCCTAATGAAAAACTGTTTTTT.